This is a list of T cell receptor beta chains from one sample in a study of T cells expressing NK-cell markers. TCRdb re-called the 5' RACE reads and shows each CDR3 protein once, DNA omitted. This table holds 550,000 to 600,000 distinct CDR3 sequences. Sequencing was carried out using blood T cells: a sorted CD56 or NKG2C T cell subset, CD4+ or CD8+ T cells, or bulk PBMC T cells (not recorded which). These receptors originate from a man younger than 35 in good health. Each CDR3 is given with its conserved first and last residue.

TRBV20-1	TRBJ2-1	CSATFIHGASSYNEQFF
TRBV7-2	TRBJ1-2	CASSYHGANYGYTF
TRBV7-9	TRBJ1-6	CASSLSGASLHF
TRBV28	TRBJ2-5	CASMGLAGEETQYF
TRBV11-2	TRBJ2-1	CASSLGLQGTIYNEQFF
TRBV5-1	TRBJ2-2	CASSRRDLNTGELFF
TRBV5-4	TRBJ2-3	CASSTRDHTDTQYF
TRBV28	TRBJ2-7	CASTSFGQVSYEQYF
TRBV28	TRBJ2-1	CASTQGGGSPFF
TRBV5-1	TRBJ2-7	CASSPTTQGLSPYEQYF
TRBV28	TRBJ1-1	CASTLGVAGEAFF
TRBV20-1	TRBJ2-7	CSANRDNFPEQYF
TRBV27	TRBJ1-2	CASSYQGGSYGYTF
TRBV29-1	TRBJ2-5	CSVKRVLGETQYF
TRBV6-5	TRBJ2-1	CASSYSKLSPYNEQFF
TRBV7-8	TRBJ1-2	CASSSQGKGYTF
TRBV6-2/TRBV6-3	TRBJ2-2	CASSYPSVAGELFF
TRBV5-5	TRBJ2-7	CASSLEQGYEQYF
TRBV11-2	TRBJ1-3	CASYFGGAGNTIYF
TRBV11-3	TRBJ2-1	CASKSSSYNEQFF
TRBV25-1	TRBJ2-3	CASSSGSGRDWADTQYF
TRBV11-2	TRBJ2-3	CASSLEADTSTDTQYF
TRBV29-1	TRBJ1-2	CSVESGEWDYGYTF
TRBV11-2	TRBJ2-1	CASSLVASGRGSYNEQFF
TRBV29-1	TRBJ2-2	CSVEKRENTGELFF
TRBV11-2	TRBJ2-2	CASSFLPSGSMNTGELFF
TRBV20-1	TRBJ1-2	CSAREASNYGYTF
TRBV5-1	TRBJ2-2	CASSLATQNTGELFF
TRBV11-3	TRBJ1-4	CASSMTGNEKLFF
TRBV29-1	TRBJ2-1	CSVEPRAVGYNEQFF
TRBV5-4	TRBJ2-5	CASSERDFRETQYF
TRBV24-1	TRBJ2-1	CATSDRWTGAYNEQFF
TRBV28	TRBJ1-1	CASSFSREVNTEAFF
TRBV4-3	TRBJ2-1	CASSQLAQQGNEQFF
TRBV7-8	TRBJ1-2	CASSFIGGYGYTF
TRBV20-1	TRBJ2-2	CSARVDARGELFF
TRBV6-2/TRBV6-3	TRBJ2-2	CASSAGVVGELFF
TRBV7-2	TRBJ2-2	CASSLATSGRRVTGELFF
TRBV24-1	TRBJ2-1	CATSDLSREINEQFF
TRBV2	TRBJ2-1	CASRGEIYNEQFF
TRBV2	TRBJ2-2	CASTRISGELFF
TRBV12-3/TRBV12-4	TRBJ2-1	CASSSRTGWDNEQFF
TRBV24-1	TRBJ2-3	CATSDLQGGSGDTQYF
TRBV20-1	TRBJ2-3	CSASFQREKDTQYF
TRBV3-1	TRBJ1-1	CASSQGYPGSMNTEAFF
TRBV6-1	TRBJ1-6	CASSRPGTRNSPLHF
TRBV28	TRBJ2-5	CASSRSGMNQETQYF
TRBV12-3/TRBV12-4	TRBJ2-1	CASSLAGTDYNEQFF
TRBV5-1	TRBJ1-1	CASGRQGSYTEAFF
TRBV12-3/TRBV12-4	TRBJ2-7	CASGLEHSEQYF
TRBV6-4	TRBJ2-4	CASSADAGMANIQYF
TRBV6-1	TRBJ2-7	CASSTRDKNYEQYF
TRBV12-3/TRBV12-4	TRBJ2-1	CASSSGRGSYNEQFF
TRBV5-6	TRBJ2-1	CASSFQGAFSEQFF
TRBV6-5	TRBJ2-7	CASSYSGTSSAVDPYEQYF